This T cell receptor beta chain appears in the sequencing data of a study of technical replicates of blood from a handful of donors. Sequenced by immunoSEQ multiplex PCR; TCRdb stores in-frame clones only, minus some. The sample consists of tens of thousands of clones, roughly 96% of them appearing once. V lost 2 bases and J lost 0, with 18 bases in between. This CDR3 contains 18 residues. Germline V gene data show CDR1 as SGHRS and CDR2 as YFSETQ. The sample consisted of T cells isolated from PBMCs. This TCR derives from a human donor in good health. This sequence joins TRBV5-1 and TRBJ2-1; tentatively, D is TRBD2 (6 bases). Here the CDR3 DNA reads TGCGCCAGCAGCTTTCTAATACCGGACGGGGGCTCCTACAATGAGCAGTTCTTC. Protein product: CASSFLIPDGGSYNEQFF.